Shown below are 7 T cell receptor beta chains from a single sample sequenced in a study of shared clonotypes between healthy human individuals. CD8 cells classed as naive were CD45RO-negative and positively selected for CCR7, excluding terminally differentiated effector memory CD45RA+ cells. Sequenced by immunoSEQ multiplex PCR; TCRdb stores in-frame clones only, minus some. Among 600,000 or so clones, about 95% were seen once, and the ten largest hold 0.11%. The sample comprised naive CD8+ T cells sorted from blood. These receptors were taken from a woman aged 30 to 39 in good health.

The chain couples TRBV6-6 to TRBJ2-2; D may be TRBD2 (6 bases). V gave up 6 bases and J gave up 0 bases, with 11 bases separating them. The CDR3 loop spans 15 amino acids. Germline CDR1 reads MNHNY; CDR2 reads SVGAGI (reference sequence). In DNA form, the CDR3 reads TGTGCCAGCAGCCCCGGACTACCGAACACCGGGGAGCTGTTTTTT. It is translated as CASSPGLPNTGELFF.

The DNA for the CDR3 is TGTGCCAGCACCCCGGGACTAGAAGGGTCCCAGTACTTC. Translating it yields CASTPGLEGSQYF. This chain joins TRBV9 and TRBJ2-5, with 8 bases that match TRBD2. The CDR3 extends over 13 amino acids. V shed 6 bases and J 9 bases; nucleotides not matched to a gene: 10. The V gene's germline CDR1 is SGDLS and CDR2 YYNGEE.

The sample holds one count of this clone. This rearrangement joins TRBV5-4 to TRBJ2-7, with a tentative D call TRBD2 (6 bases). The V gene lost 0 bases and the J gene lost 2 bases, with 12 bases spanning the gap. The germline V gene encodes CDR1 SGHNT and CDR2 YYREEE (reference sequence). There are 15 residues in the CDR3. The CDR3 DNA reads TGTGCCAGCAGCTTGGGGGACTCCAATACCTACGAGCAGTACTTC. Its protein is CASSLGDSNTYEQYF.

Points on this clone: Other nucleotide sequences in the sample specify the same CDR3. The chain links TRBV13 to TRBJ2-2; TRBD1 is a possible D gene (7 bases). V shed 1 base and J shed 5 bases, with 11 bases lying between them. This CDR3 comprises 15 residues. In germline, CDR1 is PRHDT, CDR2 FYEKMQ (reference sequence). CDR3 in DNA: TGTGCCAGCAGCTTAGCAGGGGGGTTGACCGGGGAGCTGTTTTTT. This encodes CASSLAGGLTGELFF.

The chain joins TRBV27 to TRBJ2-7; weak D call: TRBD1 (6 bases). Trimming took 7 bases from V and 3 from J, leaving 10 bases between them. The CDR3 has 12 amino acids. CDR1 and CDR2 (germline): MNHEY, SMNVEV (reference sequence). DNA of the CDR3: TGTGCCAGCAACGACAGGCGCTACGAGCAGTACTTC. This encodes CASNDRRYEQYF.

The rearrangement links TRBV27 to TRBJ2-7; a weak D match, TRBD1 (6 bases). Looked up from germline, CDR1 is MNHEY and CDR2 is SMNVEV (reference sequence). The CDR3 covers 15 residues. Trimming cost V 1 base and J 2 bases, with 12 bases left between them. The CDR3 sequence: CASSLYAGAAYEQYF. For the CDR3, the DNA is TGTGCCAGCAGTTTATACGCAGGGGCTGCCTACGAGCAGTACTTC.

This rearrangement joins TRBV28 to TRBJ2-7, with D possibly matching TRBD2 (6 bases). The germline CDR1 and CDR2 sequences are MDHEN and SYDVKM. Trimming took off 6 bases at V and 1 base at J, with 13 bases between the two ends. This CDR3 contains 14 residues. The CDR3 loop reads CASSRLENSYEQYF. The CDR3 region has the DNA TGTGCCAGCAGCCGACTAGAGAATTCCTACGAGCAGTACTTC.